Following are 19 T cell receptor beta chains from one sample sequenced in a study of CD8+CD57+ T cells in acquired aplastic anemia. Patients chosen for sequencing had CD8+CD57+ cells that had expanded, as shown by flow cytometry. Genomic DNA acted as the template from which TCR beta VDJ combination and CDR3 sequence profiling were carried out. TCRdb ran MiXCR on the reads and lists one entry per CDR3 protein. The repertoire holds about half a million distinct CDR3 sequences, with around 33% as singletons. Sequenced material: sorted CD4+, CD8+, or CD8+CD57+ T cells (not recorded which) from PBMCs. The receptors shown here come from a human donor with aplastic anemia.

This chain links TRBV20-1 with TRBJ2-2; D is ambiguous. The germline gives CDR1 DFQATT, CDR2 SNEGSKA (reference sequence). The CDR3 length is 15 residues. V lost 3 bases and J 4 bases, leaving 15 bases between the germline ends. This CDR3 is CSASVDPIGTGELFF. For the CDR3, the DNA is TGCAGTGCTAGCGTTGACCCCATCGGCACCGGGGAGCTGTTTTTT.

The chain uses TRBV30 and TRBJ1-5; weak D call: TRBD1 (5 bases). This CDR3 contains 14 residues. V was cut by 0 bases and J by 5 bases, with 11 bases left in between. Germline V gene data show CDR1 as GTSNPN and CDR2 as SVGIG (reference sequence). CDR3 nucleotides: TGTGCCTGGAGTGTTACAGGTGGACATCAGCCCCAGCATTTT. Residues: CAWSVTGGHQPQHF.

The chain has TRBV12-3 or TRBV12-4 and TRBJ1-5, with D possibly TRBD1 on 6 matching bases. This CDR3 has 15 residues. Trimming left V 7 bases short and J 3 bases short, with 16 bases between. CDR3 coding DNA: TGTGCCAGCACTTGGGGCAGGGGAGACAATCAGCCCCAGCATTTT. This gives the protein CASTWGRGDNQPQHF.

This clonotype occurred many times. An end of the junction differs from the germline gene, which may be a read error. CDR3 in amino acids: CASSLSRELSF. Here the CDR3 DNA reads TGTGCCAGCAGCTTGTCTCGGGAGTTGTCCTTC. The V and J genes are TRBV5-6 and TRBJ2-5, with a possible D match to TRBD2 (6 bases). This CDR3 spans 11 amino acids. The germline V gene encodes CDR1 SGHDT and CDR2 YYEEEE.

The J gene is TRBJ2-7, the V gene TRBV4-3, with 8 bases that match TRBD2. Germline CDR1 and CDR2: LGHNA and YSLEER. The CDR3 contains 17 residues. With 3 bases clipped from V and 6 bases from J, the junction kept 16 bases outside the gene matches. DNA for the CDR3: TGCGCCAGCAGCCACCTTTCGACCGGGACTAGATCATCCGAGCAGTACTTC. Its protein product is CASSHLSTGTRSSEQYF.

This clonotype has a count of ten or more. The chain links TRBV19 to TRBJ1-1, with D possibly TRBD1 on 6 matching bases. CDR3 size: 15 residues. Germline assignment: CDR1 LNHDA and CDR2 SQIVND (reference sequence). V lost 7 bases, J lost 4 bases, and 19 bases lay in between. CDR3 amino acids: CASISQGSGATEAFF. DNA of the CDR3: TGTGCCAGTATCTCACAGGGTTCGGGTGCCACTGAAGCTTTCTTT.

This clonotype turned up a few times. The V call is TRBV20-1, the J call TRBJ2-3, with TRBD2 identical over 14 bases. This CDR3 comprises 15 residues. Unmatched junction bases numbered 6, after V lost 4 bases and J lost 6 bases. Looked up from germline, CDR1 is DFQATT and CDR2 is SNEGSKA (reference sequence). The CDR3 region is CSAISGLAGADTQYF. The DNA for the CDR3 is TGCAGTGCTATTTCGGGACTAGCGGGAGCCGATACGCAGTATTTT.

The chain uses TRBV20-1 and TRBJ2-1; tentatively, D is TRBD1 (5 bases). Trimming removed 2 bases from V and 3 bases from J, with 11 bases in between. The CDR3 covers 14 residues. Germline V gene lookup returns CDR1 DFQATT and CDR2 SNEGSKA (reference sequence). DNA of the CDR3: TGCAGTGCTAGAAAGACAGTTCTCTACAATGAGCAGTTCTTC. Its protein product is CSARKTVLYNEQFF.

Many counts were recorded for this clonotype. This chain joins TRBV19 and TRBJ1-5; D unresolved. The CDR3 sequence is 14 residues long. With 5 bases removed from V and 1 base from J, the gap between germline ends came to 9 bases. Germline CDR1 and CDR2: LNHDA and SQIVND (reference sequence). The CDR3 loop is CASSGETSNQPQHF. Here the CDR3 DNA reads TGTGCCAGTAGTGGAGAGACCAGCAATCAGCCCCAGCATTTT.

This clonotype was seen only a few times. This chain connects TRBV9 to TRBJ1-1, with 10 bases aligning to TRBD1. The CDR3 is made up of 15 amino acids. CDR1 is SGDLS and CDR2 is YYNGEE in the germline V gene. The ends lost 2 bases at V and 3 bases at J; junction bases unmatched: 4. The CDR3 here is CASSVRDRGYTEAFF. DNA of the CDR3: TGTGCCAGCAGCGTCCGGGACAGGGGTTACACTGAAGCTTTCTTT.

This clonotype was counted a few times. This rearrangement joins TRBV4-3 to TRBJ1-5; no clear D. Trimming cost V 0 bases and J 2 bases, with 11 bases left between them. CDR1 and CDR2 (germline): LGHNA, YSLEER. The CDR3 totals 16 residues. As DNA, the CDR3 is TGCGCCAGCAGCCAAGATGCGGATACGCGCAATCAGCCCCAGCATTTT. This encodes CASSQDADTRNQPQHF.

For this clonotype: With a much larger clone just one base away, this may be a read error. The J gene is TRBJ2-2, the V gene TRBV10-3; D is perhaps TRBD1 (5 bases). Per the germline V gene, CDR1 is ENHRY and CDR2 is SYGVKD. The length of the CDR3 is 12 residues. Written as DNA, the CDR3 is TGTGCCATGACAGCGAACACCGAGGAGCTGTTTTTT. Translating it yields CAMTANTEELFF.

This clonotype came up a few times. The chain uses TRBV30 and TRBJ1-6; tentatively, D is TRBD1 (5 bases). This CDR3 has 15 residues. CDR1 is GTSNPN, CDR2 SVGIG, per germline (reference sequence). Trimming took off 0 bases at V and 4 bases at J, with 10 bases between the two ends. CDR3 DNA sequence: TGTGCCTGGAGTGTCTTGGCAGGGTATAATTCACCCCTCCACTTT. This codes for CAWSVLAGYNSPLHF.

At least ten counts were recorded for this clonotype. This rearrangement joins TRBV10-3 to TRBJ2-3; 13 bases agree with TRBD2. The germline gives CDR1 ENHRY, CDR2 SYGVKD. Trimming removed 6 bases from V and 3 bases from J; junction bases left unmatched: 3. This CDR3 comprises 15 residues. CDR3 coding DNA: TGTGCCATCAGAGGACTAGCGGGAGAGACAGATACGCAGTATTTT. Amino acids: CAIRGLAGETDTQYF.

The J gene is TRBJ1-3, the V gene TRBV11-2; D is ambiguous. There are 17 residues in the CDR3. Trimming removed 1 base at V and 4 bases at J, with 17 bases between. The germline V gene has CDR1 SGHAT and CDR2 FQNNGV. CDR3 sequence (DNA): TGTGCCAGCAGCTTAGGGAGGGAGCGCCTTATCGGAAACACCATATATTTT. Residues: CASSLGRERLIGNTIYF. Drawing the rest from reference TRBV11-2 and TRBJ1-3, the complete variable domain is EAGVAQSPRYKIIEKRQSVAFWCNPISGHATLYWYQQILGQGPKLLIQFQNNGVVDDSQLPKDRFSAERLKGVDSTLKIQPAKLEDSAVYLCASSLGRERLIGNTIYFGEGSWLTVV.

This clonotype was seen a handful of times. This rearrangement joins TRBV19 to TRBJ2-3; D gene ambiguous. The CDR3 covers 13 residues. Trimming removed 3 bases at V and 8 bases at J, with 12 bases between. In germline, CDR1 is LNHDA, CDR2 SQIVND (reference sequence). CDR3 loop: CASSMDHSGTQYF. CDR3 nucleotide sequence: TGTGCCAGTAGTATGGATCACTCAGGTACGCAGTATTTT.

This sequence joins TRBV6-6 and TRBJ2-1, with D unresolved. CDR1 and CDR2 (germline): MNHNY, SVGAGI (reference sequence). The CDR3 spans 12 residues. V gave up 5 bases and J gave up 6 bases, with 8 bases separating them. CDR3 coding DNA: TGTGCCAGCAGTCCAATAGGCAATGAGCAGTTCTTC. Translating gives CASSPIGNEQFF.

CDR3 DNA sequence: TGTGCCAGCAGACGCAGCGGAGACTCTGGAAACACCATATATTTT. It codes for CASRRSGDSGNTIYF. V and J are TRBV25-1 and TRBJ1-3; no clear D gene. The CDR3 is 15 residues long. The germline CDR1 and CDR2 sequences are MGHDK and SYGVNS. V shed 6 bases and J shed 0 bases, with 12 bases lying between them.

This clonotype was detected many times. The DNA of the CDR3 is TGTGCCAGCAGCCGCGACGCGGATGAGCAGTTCTTC. Translation gives CASSRDADEQFF. This chain uses TRBV9 with TRBJ2-1; D is unclear. The CDR3 sequence is 12 residues long. CDR1 and CDR2 (germline): SGDLS, YYNGEE. V was pared by 4 bases and J by 8 bases, with 10 bases between.